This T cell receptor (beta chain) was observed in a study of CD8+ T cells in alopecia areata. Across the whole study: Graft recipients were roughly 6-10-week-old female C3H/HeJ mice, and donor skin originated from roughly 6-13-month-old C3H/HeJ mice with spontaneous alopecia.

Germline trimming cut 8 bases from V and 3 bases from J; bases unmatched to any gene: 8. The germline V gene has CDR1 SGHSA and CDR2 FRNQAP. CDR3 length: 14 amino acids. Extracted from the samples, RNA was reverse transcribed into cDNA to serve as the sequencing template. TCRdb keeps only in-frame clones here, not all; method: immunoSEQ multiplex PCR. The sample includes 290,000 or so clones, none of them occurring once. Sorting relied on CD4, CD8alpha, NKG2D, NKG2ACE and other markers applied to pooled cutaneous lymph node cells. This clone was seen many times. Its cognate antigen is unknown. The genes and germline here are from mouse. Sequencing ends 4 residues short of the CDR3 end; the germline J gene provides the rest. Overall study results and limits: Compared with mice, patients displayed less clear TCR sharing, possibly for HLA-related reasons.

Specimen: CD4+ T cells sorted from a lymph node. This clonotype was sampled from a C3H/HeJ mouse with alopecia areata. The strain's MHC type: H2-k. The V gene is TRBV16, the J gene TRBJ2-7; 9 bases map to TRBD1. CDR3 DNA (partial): TGTGCAAGCTGCAACGGGACAGGGCTCTAT. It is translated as CASCNGTGLY. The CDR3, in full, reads CASCNGTGLYEQYF.